The 23 T cell receptor beta chains given below trace back to one sample, sequenced in a study of shared clonotypes between healthy human individuals. TCRdb keeps only in-frame clones here, not all; method: immunoSEQ multiplex PCR. The table includes about 1 million clones, roughly 70% detected once. What was sequenced was memory CD4+ T cells sorted from blood. The subset was: CD45RA-negative fraction. These receptor sequences come from a man between 18 and 29 years old in good health.

This clone has a single count. The chain combines TRBV6-1 with TRBJ2-1; tentative D call: TRBD2 (6 bases). CDR3 length equals 13 residues. Germline V CDR1 and CDR2: MNHNS, SASEGT. Deletions cut 10 bases from V and 6 bases from J, with 16 bases between. Here the CDR3 DNA reads TGTGCCATTCGGGGCCCAGCGGGCAATGAGCAGTTCTTC. Amino acid sequence: CAIRGPAGNEQFF.

Comments on this clone: Different DNA sequences within this sample yield the same CDR3. The chain joins TRBV10-3 to TRBJ1-2; D is ambiguous. The germline V gene has CDR1 ENHRY and CDR2 SYGVKD. The germline V and J ends were trimmed by 2 bases and 8 bases, with 6 bases remaining between them. The CDR3 covers 11 residues. The CDR3, as DNA: TGTGCCATCAGTGAGCCGAGCGGCTACACCTTC. The encoded protein is CAISEPSGYTF.

Remarks on this clone: A read error may produce the germline difference seen at one junction end. J is TRBJ2-5 and V is TRBV7-7, with TRBD2 matching 7 bases. CDR3 size: 15 residues. Germline V lookup: CDR1 SSHAT, CDR2 FNYEAQ (reference sequence). The CDR3 region is CASSFSGLREETQYF. CDR3 DNA: TGTGCTAGCAGCTTTAGCGGGCTTAGGGAAGAGACCCAGTACTTC.

This sequence joins TRBV28 and TRBJ2-7, with 12 bases fitting TRBD1. The V gene's germline CDR1 is MDHEN and CDR2 SYDVKM. The J segment lost 6 bases and the V segment lost 8 bases, leaving 2 bases of the junction unmatched. There are 12 residues in the CDR3. The CDR3 region has the DNA TGTGCCAGCGGGACAGGGGGCGTCGAGCAGTACTTC. This encodes CASGTGGVEQYF.

The chain couples TRBV7-6 to TRBJ1-6; D remains unclear. Germline CDR1 and CDR2: SGHVS and FNYEAQ. Between the trimmed V and J ends, which lost 2 bases and 9 bases, there was a span of 11 bases. The CDR3 has 14 amino acids. The CDR3 nucleotides are TGTGCCAGCAGCTTAAAGGTCGGGGTTTCACCCCTCCACTTT. It encodes CASSLKVGVSPLHF.

This clone was recorded only once. The chain recombines TRBV6-1 with TRBJ2-7; 10 bases match TRBD1. The length of the CDR3 is 14 residues. Trimming cost V 6 bases and J 5 bases; bases outside gene matches: 7. Germline CDR1 is MNHNS and CDR2 is SASEGT. CDR3 in amino acids: CASRGQGRVDEQYF. The CDR3 bases are TGTGCCAGCAGGGGACAGGGGAGGGTAGACGAGCAGTACTTC.

This clone has only a few counts. The rearrangement uses TRBV5-1 and TRBJ1-2; D ambiguous. Trimming cost V 3 bases and J 7 bases, with 22 bases left between them. Germline V CDR1 and CDR2: SGHRS, YFSETQ. The CDR3 runs to 16 residues. The CDR3, as DNA: TGCGCCAGCAGCTGGAGGACTGCTGTATCCCTTCTTGGCTACACCTTC. It specifies CASSWRTAVSLLGYTF. The whole variable domain, filled in from reference TRBV5-1 and TRBJ1-2, reads KAGVTQTPRYLIKTRGQQVTLSCSPISGHRSVSWYQQTPGQGLQFLFEYFSETQRNKGNFPGRFSGRQFSNSRSEMNVSTLELGDSALYLCASSWRTAVSLLGYTFGSGTRLTVV.

This chain connects TRBV19 to TRBJ2-7; 7 bases match TRBD1. Germline-derived CDR1 and CDR2 are LNHDA and SQIVND (reference sequence). The CDR3 consists of 16 residues. Trimming cost V 4 bases and J 0 bases; bases outside gene matches: 9. CDR3 DNA: TGTGCCAGTAGTACCGGATGGGACAGCAGCTCCTACGAGCAGTACTTC. Translated: CASSTGWDSSSYEQYF. Variable domain in full (rest from reference TRBV19 and TRBJ2-7): DGGITQSPKYLFRKEGQNVTLSCEQNLNHDAMYWYRQDPGQGLRLIYYSQIVNDFQKGDIAEGYSVSREKKESFPLTVTSAQKNPTAFYLCASSTGWDSSSYEQYFGPGTRLTVT.

In this sample, this clone turned up a few times. The chain combines TRBV6-1 with TRBJ2-2, with D unresolved. Trimming took off 6 bases at V and 4 bases at J, with 15 bases between the two ends. CDR3 length: 15 residues. CDR1 is MNHNS and CDR2 is SASEGT in the germline V gene. The CDR3: CASRMWEQTTGELFF. DNA for the CDR3: TGTGCCAGCAGGATGTGGGAACAAACCACCGGGGAGCTGTTTTTT.

The sample holds a few counts of this clone. V usage is TRBV7-2 and J usage is TRBJ1-1; D unresolved. V lost 1 base and J lost 6, with 12 bases in between. Germline V gene data show CDR1 as SGHTA and CDR2 as FQGNSA. CDR3 length equals 14 residues. The CDR3 here is CASSLGMQEPEAFF. The CDR3 DNA follows: TGTGCCAGCAGCTTAGGGATGCAAGAGCCTGAAGCTTTCTTT.

V and J are TRBV16 and TRBJ2-7; 12 positions agree with TRBD1. Germline V lookup: CDR1 KGHSY, CDR2 FQNENV. The length of the CDR3 is 15 residues. Trimming at V came to 3 bases and at J to 4 bases, leaving 4 bases not matched to a gene. The CDR3: CASSHMGQGAYEQYF. The CDR3 nucleotides read TGTGCCAGCAGCCATATGGGACAGGGGGCTTACGAGCAGTACTTC. Complete variable domain (other parts from reference TRBV16 and TRBJ2-7): GEEVAQTPKHLVRGEGQKAKLYCAPIKGHSYVFWYQQVLKNEFKFLISFQNENVFDETGMPKERFSAKCLPNSPCSLEIQATKLEDSAVYFCASSHMGQGAYEQYFGPGTRLTVT.

The chain joins TRBV25-1 to TRBJ1-1; 8 nucleotides line up with TRBD1. Germline V lookup: CDR1 MGHDK, CDR2 SYGVNS. With 10 bases clipped from V and 4 bases from J, the junction kept 20 bases outside the gene matches. This CDR3 contains 17 residues. CDR3 amino acids: CATEASPGQAVSTEAFF. The CDR3 DNA reads as TGTGCCACCGAGGCCTCACCGGGACAGGCAGTATCCACTGAAGCTTTCTTT.

This chain connects TRBV2 to TRBJ1-4; D uncertain. Germline lookup yields CDR1 SNHLY and CDR2 FYNNEI. Between the trimmed V and J ends, which lost 7 bases and 4 bases, there was a span of 16 bases. This CDR3 comprises 15 residues. The CDR3 is CASISLWGLNEKLFF. Here the CDR3 DNA reads TGTGCCAGCATTTCTCTGTGGGGTCTTAATGAAAAACTGTTTTTT.

This clone showed up many times. The J gene is TRBJ1-5, the V gene TRBV19, with D possibly being TRBD1 (5 bases). V lost 5 bases and J lost 7, with 15 bases in between. The CDR3 is made up of 14 amino acids. CDR1 is LNHDA, CDR2 SQIVND, per germline (reference sequence). The DNA of the CDR3 is TGTGCCAGTAGTGAGTACAGGTTTACCCAGCCCCAGCATTTT. Translation: CASSEYRFTQPQHF.

Note on this clone: A read error may produce the germline difference seen at one junction end. The chain combines TRBV4-1 with TRBJ2-5; possibly TRBD1 or TRBD2 for D (6 bases each). Germline CDR1 is MGHRA and CDR2 is YSYEKL. The CDR3 spans 16 residues. CDR3 DNA: TGCGCCAGCAGCCCCTCCCGGGGGCCGATACAAGAAACCCAGTACTTC. Translated: CASSPSRGPIQETQYF.

This clone was recorded only once. The J gene is TRBJ1-6, the V gene TRBV7-8, with D maybe TRBD1 (6 bases). The CDR3 is 14 residues long. CDR1 is SGHVS, CDR2 FQNEAQ, per germline. The V end was cut by 4 bases, the J end by 7 bases, with 11 bases between. The CDR3 reads CASSSGTNNSPLHF. The CDR3 DNA reads TGTGCCAGCAGCTCCGGGACAAACAATTCACCCCTCCACTTT.

This chain joins TRBV7-9 and TRBJ2-5, with TRBD2 as a possible D gene (5 bases). The CDR3 contains 11 residues. V was clipped by 3 bases and J by 8 bases, with 7 bases between them. Germline V lookup: CDR1 SEHNR, CDR2 FQNEAQ (reference sequence). The CDR3 region is CASSLDFTQYF. CDR3 nucleotides: TGTGCCAGCAGCTTGGACTTCACCCAGTACTTC.

CDR3 amino acids: CASSGGHNEQFF. CDR3 bases: TGCGCCAGCAGTGGTGGCCACAATGAGCAGTTCTTC. V gene TRBV10-1 combines with J gene TRBJ2-1; D unresolved. Germline V gene sequence: CDR1 WNHNN, CDR2 SYGVQD (reference sequence). Trimming left V 4 bases short and J 5 bases short, with 6 bases between. This CDR3 has 12 residues.

V gene TRBV7-2 combines with J gene TRBJ2-5; D unresolved. In germline, CDR1 is SGHTA, CDR2 FQGNSA. The CDR3 length is 11 residues. V dropped 5 bases and J dropped 9 bases, with 10 bases sitting between them. The CDR3 spells CASSLMRSQYF. CDR3 in DNA: TGTGCCAGCAGCCTTATGAGGTCCCAGTACTTC.

The chain couples TRBV5-1 to TRBJ2-2; possibly TRBD2 for D (5 bases). The germline gives CDR1 SGHRS, CDR2 YFSETQ. Trimming pared 0 bases from V and 3 bases from J, leaving 12 bases between. CDR3 length: 16 residues. The CDR3 bases are TGCGCCAGCAGCTTGGATGGGAGAGTGGACACCGGGGAGCTGTTTTTT. It encodes CASSLDGRVDTGELFF.

This clone was detected only once. This specimen includes other DNA sequences encoding the same CDR3. V is TRBV2 and J is TRBJ1-1; D is possibly TRBD1 (6 bases). The CDR3 length is 13 residues. The germline V gene encodes CDR1 SNHLY and CDR2 FYNNEI. Between the trimmed V and J ends, which lost 6 bases and 0 bases, there was a span of 8 bases. The CDR3 loop reads CASRQGLNTEAFF. CDR3 nucleotide sequence: TGTGCCAGCAGACAGGGCCTGAACACTGAAGCTTTCTTT.

This clone showed up just once. This rearrangement joins TRBV5-1 to TRBJ2-7; 10 positions match TRBD1. V lost 0 bases, J lost 7 bases, and 7 bases stayed unmatched. Germline lookup yields CDR1 SGHRS and CDR2 YFSETQ. The CDR3 sequence is 15 residues long. Here the CDR3 DNA reads TGCGCCAGCAGCTTGGCGGGACAGGGGTCAAGGGAGCAGTACTTC. It codes for CASSLAGQGSREQYF.

This chain joins TRBV18 and TRBJ2-7, with 8 bases that match TRBD1. Germline CDR1 and CDR2: KGHSH and LQKENI. The CDR3 contains 14 residues. Trimming at V came to 3 bases and at J to 2 bases, leaving 3 bases not matched to a gene. The CDR3 DNA reads TGTGCCAGCTCACCGGAACAGGGGGCCTACGAGCAGTACTTC. It encodes CASSPEQGAYEQYF.